Presented here are 9 T cell receptor beta chains from one specimen sequenced in a study of human T cells and chemical hapten exposure. As for time point: patch test 1, 2 weeks after DPC sensitization. Treatment of the sample: therapeutic diphenylcyclopropenone sensitization with weekly scalp DPC. TCRdb re-derived calls from the RACE reads in MiXCR, one entry per CDR3 protein. This table holds 40,000 to 60,000 distinct CDR3 sequences, 9.3% found once. Material: whole blood, obtained in connection with sensitization to the hapten diphenylcyclopropenone (DPC). The source is a woman aged 50 to 60 with alopecia areata. Some clones in this sample may be carry-over from other donors' samples.

This clonotype came up many times. CDR3 loop: CASSYRDRSYEQYF. The CDR3 nucleotides are TGTGCCAGCAGTTACCGGGACAGGTCCTACGAGCAGTACTTC. The V call is TRBV28, the J call TRBJ2-7, with TRBD1 matching 8 bases. J lost 1 base, V lost 4 bases, and 3 bases had no gene match. This CDR3 comprises 14 residues. Germline V gene sequence: CDR1 MDHEN, CDR2 SYDVKM.

This clonotype was seen a few times. The chain uses TRBV18 and TRBJ1-1, with D perhaps matching TRBD1 (5 bases). Trimming shortened V by 3 bases and J by 7 bases, and 18 bases separated the two germline ends. The CDR3 contains 15 residues. Looked up from germline, CDR1 is KGHSH and CDR2 is LQKENI. The CDR3 loop reads CASSPTRERTREAFF. DNA of the CDR3: TGTGCCAGCTCACCTACCCGCGAACGGACACGTGAAGCTTTCTTT.

Only a few counts were recorded for this clonotype. The rearrangement joins TRBV7-7 to TRBJ2-5; the D call may be TRBD1 or TRBD2 (5 bases each). The germline V gene encodes CDR1 SSHAT and CDR2 FNYEAQ (reference sequence). The V gene lost 5 bases and the J gene lost 2 bases, with 18 bases spanning the gap. This CDR3 has 16 residues. DNA of the CDR3: TGTGCCAGCAGCGCCGGGACCTCCAGGCTTCAAGAGACCCAGTACTTC. Encoded protein: CASSAGTSRLQETQYF.

V is TRBV2 and J is TRBJ2-7, with 7 bases aligning to TRBD2. This CDR3 contains 14 residues. V gave up 3 bases and J gave up 5 bases; unmatched junction bases: 7. The germline V gene has CDR1 SNHLY and CDR2 FYNNEI. The CDR3, as DNA: TGTGCCAGCAGTGATTGGAGGGGAGGGGACGAGCAGTACTTC. It translates to CASSDWRGGDEQYF.

This clonotype appeared many times. Written as DNA, the CDR3 is TGCGCCAGCGGAATCTTTTCTGGTTCTGAGCAGTTCTTC. Protein: CASGIFSGSEQFF. The chain joins TRBV5-1 to TRBJ2-1, with D hard to call. The germline V gene has CDR1 SGHRS and CDR2 YFSETQ. The V end lost 7 bases, the J end lost 9 bases, and 17 bases lay between the germline ends. The CDR3 contains 13 residues.

Many counts were recorded for this clonotype. The chain has TRBV29-1 and TRBJ2-5; TRBD2 matches 8 bases. Germline loops: CDR1 SQVTM, CDR2 ANQGSEA. The CDR3 spans 17 residues. J lost 4 bases, V lost 1 base, and 14 bases had no gene match. CDR3 amino acids: CSVEGGYQREPRETQYF. In nucleotides, the CDR3 is TGCAGCGTTGAAGGAGGTTACCAGCGGGAGCCGCGAGAGACCCAGTACTTC.

This clonotype was seen many times. At one end, the junction sequence differs from germline, possibly due to a read error. The chain is built from TRBV2 and TRBJ2-7; D might be TRBD2 (5 bases). Germline CDR1 and CDR2: SNHLY and FYNNEI. There are 15 residues in the CDR3. The CDR3 here is CASREGSLAAAEQYF. For the CDR3, the DNA is TGTGCCAGCAGAGAAGGTAGCCTAGCAGCCGCCGAGCAGTACTTC.

The rearrangement links TRBV20-1 to TRBJ2-5; possible D gene TRBD1, 5 bases. The CDR3 has 12 amino acids. Trimming stripped 7 bases from V and 5 bases from J, with 14 bases between. Germline loops: CDR1 DFQATT, CDR2 SNEGSKA (reference sequence). For the CDR3, the DNA is TGCAGTGGCAGGGCTGGGCGGGAGACCCAGTACTTC. It is translated as CSGRAGRETQYF.

This clonotype was detected a few times. The V call is TRBV28, the J call TRBJ1-5; D remains unclear. Germline CDR1 is MDHEN and CDR2 is SYDVKM. This CDR3 has 12 residues. Trimming took off 5 bases at V and 3 bases at J, with 5 bases between the two ends. CDR3 sequence reads: CASSQTNQPQHF. CDR3 bases: TGTGCCAGCAGTCAAACCAATCAGCCCCAGCATTTT.